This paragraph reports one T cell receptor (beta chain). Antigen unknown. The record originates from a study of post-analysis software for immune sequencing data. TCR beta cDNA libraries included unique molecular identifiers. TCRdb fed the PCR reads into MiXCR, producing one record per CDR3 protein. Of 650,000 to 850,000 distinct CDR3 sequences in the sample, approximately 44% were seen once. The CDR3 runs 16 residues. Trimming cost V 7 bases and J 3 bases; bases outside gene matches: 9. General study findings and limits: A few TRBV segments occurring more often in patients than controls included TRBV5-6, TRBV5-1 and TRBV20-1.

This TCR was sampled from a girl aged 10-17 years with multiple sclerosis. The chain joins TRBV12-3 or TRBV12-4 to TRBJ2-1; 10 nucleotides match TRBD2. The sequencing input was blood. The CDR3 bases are TGTGCCAGCACCCTTAGCGGGGGGTTTGGCTACAATGAGCAGTTCTTC. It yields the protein CASTLSGGFGYNEQFF.